These T cell receptor beta chains were read from a single sample in a study of control samples from healthy donors and cancer patients. Libraries were prepared by immunoSEQ multiplex PCR; TCRdb keeps only in-frame clonotypes and omits some of them. The sample carries approximately 150,000 clones, 90% to 95% recorded once. Material for sequencing was blood. The receptor source for this set is a man aged 18 to 30 in good health. The CDR3 runs from the conserved cysteine through the conserved F or W. The D gene is left open where the match is weak. A clone size is listed for some rows: how often the clone was seen (once, few, many), or a class if it is expanded.

size | D | J | V | CDR3 | DNA
NA | NA | TRBJ1-1 | TRBV5-6 | CASSAGFGTANTEAFF | TGTGCCAGCAGCGCGGGGTTCGGGACGGCGAACACTGAAGCTTTCTTT
NA | NA | TRBJ2-5 | TRBV25-1 | CASSDRARGETQYF | TGTGCCAGCAGCGACAGGGCCCGGGGGGAGACCCAGTACTTC
NA | NA | TRBJ2-7 | TRBV3-1/TRBV3-2 | CASSHTNRNSYEQYF | TGTGCCAGCAGCCACACAAACAGGAACTCCTACGAGCAGTACTTC
NA | NA | TRBJ2-3 | TRBV6-5 | CASSIQGATDTQYF | TGTGCCAGCAGCATCCAAGGGGCCACAGATACGCAGTATTTT
many | TRBD1 | TRBJ2-3 | TRBV7-7 | CASSLQGATDTQYF | TGTGCTAGCAGCTTACAGGGGGCCACAGATACGCAGTATTTT
NA | NA | TRBJ2-6 | TRBV4-3 | CASSQMARSGANVLTF | TGCGCCAGCAGCCAAATGGCCCGCTCTGGGGCCAACGTCCTGACTTTC
NA | NA | TRBJ2-3 | TRBV29-1 | CSVLLGVGADTQYF | TGCAGCGTCCTCCTGGGTGTTGGTGCAGATACGCAGTATTTT
NA | TRBD1 | TRBJ1-2 | TRBV9 | CASSGAGTDPYGYTF | TGTGCCAGCAGCGGAGCCGGGACAGACCCCTATGGCTACACCTTC
NA | NA | TRBJ2-1 | TRBV6-2/TRBV6-3 | CASSYSKNNEQFF | TGTGCCAGCAGTTATTCCAAGAACAATGAGCAGTTCTTC
NA | NA | TRBJ1-5 | TRBV7-2 | CASSLVAGLEPQPQHF | TGTGCCAGCAGCTTAGTAGCAGGGCTCGAGCCTCAGCCCCAGCATTTT
NA | NA | TRBJ1-5 | TRBV28 | CASSLLRIDGPDRSGNQPQHF | TGTGCCAGCAGTTTACTAAGGATTGACGGACCCGACCGTAGTGGCAATCAGCCCCAGCATTTT
NA | NA | TRBJ1-2 | TRBV7-9 | CASSLWRGDYGYTF | TGTGCCAGCAGCCTATGGCGGGGAGACTATGGCTACACCTTC
NA | NA | TRBJ1-4 | TRBV2 | CASSELRAANEKLFF | TGTGCCAGCAGTGAACTCAGGGCTGCTAATGAAAAACTGTTTTTT
once | NA | TRBJ1-6 | TRBV7-9 | CASSQSRSSYNSPLHF | TGTGCCAGCAGCCAGTCGAGGAGCTCCTATAATTCACCCCTCCACTTT
NA | NA | TRBJ2-7 | TRBV19 | CASSIVLAVAYEQYF | TGTGCCAGTAGTATAGTTCTGGCTGTGGCCTACGAGCAGTACTTC
few | NA | TRBJ1-3 | TRBV9 | CASSVGISGNTIYF | TGTGCCAGCAGCGTAGGGATCTCTGGAAACACCATATATTTT
NA | TRBD1 | TRBJ1-2 | TRBV19 | CASRPQGDYGYTF | TGTGCCAGTAGGCCACAGGGGGACTATGGCTACACCTTC
NA | TRBD1 | TRBJ1-4 | TRBV18 | CASSLGTATNEKLFF | TGTGCCAGCTCACTGGGGACAGCAACTAATGAAAAACTGTTTTTT
few | NA | TRBJ1-5 | TRBV28 | CASSLEAAGARIGPQHF | TGTGCCAGCAGTTTAGAGGCGGCGGGGGCCCGTATAGGGCCCCAGCATTTT
NA | NA | TRBJ2-7 | TRBV7-9 | CASSLWGRNEQYF | TGTGCCAGCAGCCTATGGGGACGGAACGAGCAGTACTTC
NA | TRBD2 | TRBJ2-2 | TRBV9 | CASSIPLAGGSTGELFF | TGTGCCAGCAGCATACCGTTAGCGGGAGGATCCACCGGGGAGCTGTTTTTT
once | NA | TRBJ2-5 | TRBV27 | CASSSRWQETQYF | TGTGCCAGCAGTTCGAGGTGGCAAGAGACCCAGTACTTC
NA | NA | TRBJ1-5 | TRBV19 | CASSPAGSNQPQHF | TGTGCCAGTAGTCCGGCAGGGAGCAATCAGCCCCAGCATTTT
NA | TRBD1 | TRBJ2-3 | TRBV30 | CAWRRQGEIADTQYF | TGTGCCTGGAGACGACAGGGGGAGATCGCAGATACGCAGTATTTT
once | TRBD2 | TRBJ2-2 | TRBV6-4 | CASSAPGRGGGKNTGELFF | TGTGCCAGCAGTGCCCCCGGCCGGGGGGGCGGAAAGAACACCGGGGAGCTGTTTTTT
NA | NA | TRBJ1-5 | TRBV27 | CASSFHQPQHF | TGTGCCAGCAGTTTTCATCAGCCCCAGCATTTT
NA | NA | TRBJ2-1 | TRBV24-1 | CATSDKGGRRNEQFF | TGTGCCACCAGTGATAAGGGGGGGCGGCGCAATGAGCAGTTCTTC
NA | NA | TRBJ1-5 | TRBV3-1/TRBV3-2 | CASSQDRNQPQHF | TGTGCCAGCAGCCAAGATCGGAACCAGCCCCAGCATTTT